This T cell receptor beta chain was found in a study of T-cell memory formation after mild COVID-19. Germline V gene sequence: CDR1 SEHNR, CDR2 FQNEAQ (reference sequence). This CDR3 has 15 amino acids. V shed 3 bases and J shed 0 bases, with 11 bases lying between them. Study observations and caveats: Second-wave clones that peaked on day 37 lacked confirmed SARS-CoV-2 specificity. Some clones that responded turned up in pre-infection memory, which suggests that cross-reactive memory joined in.

TCRdb itself ran the 5' RACE reads through MiXCR, one entry per CDR3 protein. The sample shows about 430,000 distinct CDR3 sequences, roughly 26% of them seen only once. This clonotype was observed a few times. The antigen remains undetermined. The sequenced sample consisted of PBMCs or a T cell subset sorted from them (not recorded which). The TCR comes from an adult woman who had mild COVID-19 (a few samples of this study predate the infection). Cell type and time point are not known. The chain links TRBV7-9 to TRBJ2-5, with D possibly TRBD1 on 5 matching bases. CDR3: CASSFETVYQETQYF. CDR3 coding DNA: TGTGCCAGCAGCTTCGAGACAGTGTACCAAGAGACCCAGTACTTC.